Included here is one T cell receptor (beta chain) sequence, with context. Its antigen remains unidentified. Base qualities are not at hand, and no much larger clone is one base apart. This specimen belongs to a study of T cells in localized non-small cell lung cancer (dated by TCRdb to 2020 to 2022). A note on the overall study: The study analyzed T cell repertoires of over 200 early-stage NSCLC patients, comparing tumors and uninvolved tumor-adjacent lungs. All 236 NSCLC patients in the cohort were treatment-naive and had localized lung tumors that were resected. The mean age of the NSCLC patients was just over 65 years, with approximately 130 men and 85 to 110 women. General study outcomes and caveats: Longer overall survival was associated with higher T cell density in blood, whereas shorter survival was associated with higher clonality in adjacent lung. Because the study design was exploratory, TCR variables were selected using unadjusted p-values without false-discovery rate correction. A median of approximately 62 of the top 100 tumor clones turned up in the paired uninvolved adjacent lung, and 28 of those clones also ranked among the top 100 of that same adjacent lung. Uninvolved tumor-adjacent lung showed the highest T cell clonality, higher than tumor, which suggests more focused antigenic responses in the uninvolved tumor-adjacent lung. Multi-region tumor sequencing was not performed, so intratumor heterogeneity could not be excluded.

At diagnosis, peripheral blood, uninvolved tumor-adjacent lung and tumor were collected and were preserved as a mix of fresh-frozen and FFPE material. For TCR repertoire profiling, blood samples were analyzed in the form of peripheral blood mononuclear cells. TCR beta CDR3 regions were sequenced from DNA using the immunoSEQ Assay. On the study's bioinformatics: T cell density was computed as TCR beta template counts normalized to usable DNA estimated by amplifying housekeeping genes. Richness was estimated using the preseqR package, with extrapolation to 400,000 templates for PBMC samples and to 120,000 templates for tissue samples. Clonality was calculated as one minus Pielou's evenness. To identify tissue-enriched TCRs, differential abundance testing was run on productive amino-acid clonotypes with a minimum total count of 5 and an alpha of 0.1. The Jaccard Index and the Morisita Overlap Index were used to quantify repertoire overlap between compartments. GLIPH clustered TCR beta CDR3s with public tetramer-defined viral CDR3s; viral motifs required at least three viral sequences plus V-gene enrichment. The clones in this table, taken by TCRdb from immuneACCESS, are in-frame only. Not every clone is retained; where verified, under half of the shortfall comes from an unresolved V gene, and the cause of the rest is unknown. V and J calls and clone size follow that table, whereas D and trimming were derived from the DNA. This sample comprises roughly 24,000 clones, roughly nine tenths of them detected only once. In total, the top ten clones hold 1.1% of the sample.

Taken from the germline V gene (reference sequence), the CDR1 and CDR2 loops are SGHAT and FQDESV. The CDR3 goes from the cysteine to the phenylalanine over 13 residues. The entry retains the CDR3 DNA only, 39 bases that are in frame from base 1. Deletion took 7 bases off V and 1 base off J, with a span of 11 bases between the germline ends. The sequence is built from TRBV11-1 and TRBJ2-7; possibly the D gene is TRBD1, per 6 matching bases. This clonotype originated in a woman aged 35 to 69 with stage I lung adenocarcinoma. The sequencing here drew on peripheral blood, taken before any cancer treatment. This receptor carries the CDR3 CASKGTLSYEQYF. The sequenced DNA: TGTGCCAGCAAAGGGACATTGTCCTACGAGCAGTACTTC.